The T cell receptor (beta chain) under discussion was sequenced for a study of T cell responses to AZD1222 COVID-19 vaccine. V lost 1 base and J lost 2; bases outside the gene matches: 4. The CDR3 spans 15 residues. Germline-derived CDR1 and CDR2 are LNHDA and SQIVND (reference sequence). This clone was detected only a few times. Method: immunoSEQ multiplex PCR; TCRdb's copy keeps in-frame clones and lacks some. The table has under 130,000 clones, about nine tenths seen once. The clonotype originates from an adult in good health. Sample: peripheral blood, taken on day 0 of AZD1222 vaccination. The V gene is TRBV19, the J gene TRBJ2-7; 8 bases match TRBD1. The CDR3 sequence is CASSIALQGAYEQYF. In DNA form, the CDR3 reads TGTGCCAGTAGTATAGCCCTACAGGGGGCCTACGAGCAGTACTTC.